A selection of T cell receptor beta chains follows, all from one sample in a study of shared T cell receptors in the human thymus. Method: immunoSEQ multiplex PCR; TCRdb's copy keeps in-frame clones and lacks some. The table records some 760,000 clones, approximately 85% of them present only once. These data are also associated with another study on human thymus T cells.

The specimen sequenced was thymocytes. These receptors originate from a girl younger than two with a congenital heart defect. The conserved cysteine and the conserved F or W are not part of the CDR3 here. A D gene is named only where the DNA matches it firmly.

CDR3aa: ASSQDLAGRKYNEQF; v_gene: TRBV4-3; d_gene: -
CDR3aa: ASSQGRTGRLSYEQY; v_gene: TRBV4-3; d_gene: -
CDR3aa: ASGLISGETSYEQY; v_gene: TRBV12-5; d_gene: TRBD2
CDR3aa: ASSSGTALYEQF; v_gene: TRBV27; d_gene: TRBD1
CDR3aa: SVTRDRDNEQF; v_gene: TRBV29-1; d_gene: TRBD1
CDR3aa: ATTLAGGHQETQY; v_gene: TRBV10-3; d_gene: TRBD2
CDR3aa: SARWRRGYT; v_gene: TRBV20-1; d_gene: -
CDR3aa: ASSYPGTADTQY; v_gene: TRBV7-3; d_gene: TRBD1
CDR3aa: ATSRDGQGYDVNTEAF; v_gene: TRBV15; d_gene: TRBD1
CDR3aa: ASSFGQLNTEAF; v_gene: TRBV5-1; d_gene: -
CDR3aa: ASSLAGPRGNQPQH; v_gene: TRBV5-6; d_gene: -
CDR3aa: ASSQGPEGRDRGQRNEKLF; v_gene: TRBV4-1; d_gene: TRBD1
CDR3aa: ASSDMIQGATSGELF; v_gene: TRBV6-1; d_gene: TRBD1
CDR3aa: ASSLFARDFHGYT; v_gene: TRBV5-4; d_gene: -
CDR3aa: ASSLEGAGLEAF; v_gene: TRBV5-1; d_gene: -
CDR3aa: ASSSDLRGSYEQY; v_gene: TRBV27; d_gene: -
CDR3aa: ASSPISPQGAGTDTQY; v_gene: TRBV11-2; d_gene: TRBD1
CDR3aa: ASSQDPVLVVEKLF; v_gene: TRBV4-1; d_gene: -
CDR3aa: ASSLERLWNYGYT; v_gene: TRBV2; d_gene: -
CDR3aa: ASSRGTSRRSSYNEQF; v_gene: TRBV11-2; d_gene: TRBD2
CDR3aa: ASSPLRGFKVNTEAF; v_gene: TRBV18; d_gene: -
CDR3aa: ASSQHTGTNQPQH; v_gene: TRBV5-1; d_gene: -
CDR3aa: ASRSLGQSMNTEAF; v_gene: TRBV19; d_gene: TRBD1